This T cell receptor beta chain comes out of a study of PD-1 blockade in classical Hodgkin lymphoma. Assay used: immunoSEQ multiplex PCR; TCRdb lists only in-frame clones, some missing. The sample contains about 64,000 clones, more than 90% of which appear only once. Regarding time point: cycle 4 day 1 (C4D1), after 6 weeks of nivolumab. There was relapse after autologous stem cell transplantation in every patient, and there was variation in brentuximab vedotin exposure. Patients showed best responses of complete response, partial response or progressive disease. This TCR derives from a human donor with classical Hodgkin lymphoma. The input for sequencing was peripheral blood mononuclear cells (PBMCs), taken before the fourth cycle of nivolumab.

CDR3 region: CASSPPGRASSYEQYF. The CDR3 DNA sequence: TGTGCCAGCTCACCACCGGGACGGGCTAGCTCCTACGAGCAGTACTTC. The chain is built from TRBV18 and TRBJ2-7; D may match TRBD1 or TRBD2 (5 bases each). The CDR3 has 16 amino acids. CDR1 KGHSH and CDR2 LQKENI come from the germline V gene. The V end was cut by 0 bases, the J end by 0 bases, with 12 bases between.